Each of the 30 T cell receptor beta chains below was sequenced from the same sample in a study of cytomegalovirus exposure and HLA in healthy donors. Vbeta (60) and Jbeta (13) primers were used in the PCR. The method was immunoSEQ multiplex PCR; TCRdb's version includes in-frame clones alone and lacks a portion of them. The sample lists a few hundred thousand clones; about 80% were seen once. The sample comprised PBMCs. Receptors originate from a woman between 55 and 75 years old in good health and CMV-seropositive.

The CDR3: CASSQWPRDSSHGELFF. The DNA of the CDR3 is TGTGCCAGCAGCCAATGGCCAAGGGACAGTTCTCACGGGGAGCTGTTTTTT. The chain combines TRBV5-4 with TRBJ2-2; 7 nucleotides match TRBD1. The J segment lost 7 bases and the V segment lost 4 bases, leaving 16 bases of the junction unmatched. The germline CDR1 and CDR2 sequences are SGHNT and YYREEE (reference sequence). The CDR3 is 17 residues long.

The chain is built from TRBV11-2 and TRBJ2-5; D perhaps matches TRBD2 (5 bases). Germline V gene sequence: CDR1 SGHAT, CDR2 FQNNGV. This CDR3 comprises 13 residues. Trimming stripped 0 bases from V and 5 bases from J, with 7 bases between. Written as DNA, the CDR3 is TGTGCCAGCAGCTTAGATAGCGTGGAGACCCAGTACTTC. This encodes CASSLDSVETQYF.

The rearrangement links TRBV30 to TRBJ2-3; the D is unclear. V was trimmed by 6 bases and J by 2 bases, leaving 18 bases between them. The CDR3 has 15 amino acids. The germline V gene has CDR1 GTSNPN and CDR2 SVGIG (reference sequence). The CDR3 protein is CACPSASANTDTQYF. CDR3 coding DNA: TGTGCCTGCCCCAGTGCCAGCGCAAACACAGATACGCAGTATTTT. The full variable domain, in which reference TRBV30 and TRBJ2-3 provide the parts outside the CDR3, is SQTIHQWPATLVQPVGSPLSLECTVEGTSNPNLYWYRQAAGRGLQLLFYSVGIGQISSEVPQNLSASRPQDRQFILSSKKLLLSDSGFYLCACPSASANTDTQYFGPGTRLTVL.

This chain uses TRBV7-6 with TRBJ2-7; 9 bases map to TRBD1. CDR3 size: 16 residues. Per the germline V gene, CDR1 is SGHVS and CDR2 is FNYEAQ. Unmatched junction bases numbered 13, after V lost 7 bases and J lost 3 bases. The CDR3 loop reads CASTKSAGTGYYEQYF. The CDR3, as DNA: TGTGCCAGCACCAAGAGCGCGGGGACAGGGTACTACGAGCAGTACTTC.

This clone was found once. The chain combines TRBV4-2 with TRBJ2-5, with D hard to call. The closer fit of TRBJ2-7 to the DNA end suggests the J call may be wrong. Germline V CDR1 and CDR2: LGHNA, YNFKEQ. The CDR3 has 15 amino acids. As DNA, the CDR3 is TGTGCCAGCAGCCATGCTCTCCTACCCAACTACGAGCAGTACTTC. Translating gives CASSHALLPNYEQYF.

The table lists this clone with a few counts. CDR3 nucleotide sequence: TGTGCCAGCAGCCAAGAATGGGACAGGGAAGACAATGAGCAGTTCTTC. Encoded protein: CASSQEWDREDNEQFF. The chain employs TRBV4-2 and TRBJ2-1; 9 bases line up with TRBD1. The CDR3 is 16 amino acids. V shed 0 bases, J shed 5 bases, and the junction held 5 bases outside the gene matches. Germline V gene lookup returns CDR1 LGHNA and CDR2 YNFKEQ.

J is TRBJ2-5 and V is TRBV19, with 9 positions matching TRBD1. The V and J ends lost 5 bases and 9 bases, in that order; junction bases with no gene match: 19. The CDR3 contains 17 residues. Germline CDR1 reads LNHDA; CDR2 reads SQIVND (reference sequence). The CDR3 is CASSPPRQGVTMMSQYF. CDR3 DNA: TGTGCCAGTAGTCCTCCCCGACAGGGGGTTACGATGATGTCCCAGTACTTC.

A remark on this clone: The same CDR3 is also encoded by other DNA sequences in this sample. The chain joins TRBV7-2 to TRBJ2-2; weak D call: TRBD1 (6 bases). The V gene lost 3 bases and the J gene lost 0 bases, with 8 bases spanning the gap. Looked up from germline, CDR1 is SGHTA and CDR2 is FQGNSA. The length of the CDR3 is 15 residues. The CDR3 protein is CASSFRTANTGELFF. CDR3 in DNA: TGTGCCAGCAGCTTCCGGACAGCGAACACCGGGGAGCTGTTTTTT. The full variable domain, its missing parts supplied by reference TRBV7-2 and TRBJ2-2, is GAGVSQSPSNKVTEKGKDVELRCDPISGHTALYWYRQSLGQGLEFLIYFQGNSAPDKSGLPSDRFSAERTGGSVSTLTIQRTQQEDSAVYLCASSFRTANTGELFFGEGSRLTVL.

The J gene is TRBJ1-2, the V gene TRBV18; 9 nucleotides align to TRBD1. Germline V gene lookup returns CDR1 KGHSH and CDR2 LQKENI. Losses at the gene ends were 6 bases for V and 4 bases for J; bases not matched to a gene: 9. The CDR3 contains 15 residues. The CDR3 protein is CASSPPVDRGYGYTF. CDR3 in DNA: TGTGCCAGCTCTCCCCCTGTGGACAGGGGCTATGGCTACACCTTC.

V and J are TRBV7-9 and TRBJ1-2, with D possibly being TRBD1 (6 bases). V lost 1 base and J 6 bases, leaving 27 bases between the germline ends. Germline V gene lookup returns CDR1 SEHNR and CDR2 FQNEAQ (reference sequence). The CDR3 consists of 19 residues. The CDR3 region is CASSLEVGFRPGGANGYTF. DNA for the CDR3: TGTGCCAGCAGCTTAGAGGTGGGGTTTCGACCGGGGGGCGCGAATGGCTACACCTTC. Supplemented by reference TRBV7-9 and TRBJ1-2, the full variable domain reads DTGVSQNPRHKITKRGQNVTFRCDPISEHNRLYWYRQTLGQGPEFLTYFQNEAQLEKSRLLSDRFSAERPKGSFSTLEIQRTEQGDSAMYLCASSLEVGFRPGGANGYTFGSGTRLTVV.

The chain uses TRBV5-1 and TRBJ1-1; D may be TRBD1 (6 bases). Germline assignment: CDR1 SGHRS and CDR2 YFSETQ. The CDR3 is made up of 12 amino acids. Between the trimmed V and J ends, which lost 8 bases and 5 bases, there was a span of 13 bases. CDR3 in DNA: TGCGCCAGTAACTCAGGGGTAACTGAAGCTTTCTTT. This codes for CASNSGVTEAFF.

The CDR3 region is CASSSDSSYEQYF. CDR3 in DNA: TGTGCCAGCAGCTCGGACAGTTCCTACGAGCAGTACTTC. This chain joins TRBV5-4 and TRBJ2-7; tentative D call: TRBD1 (6 bases). The CDR3 runs to 13 residues. CDR1 SGHNT and CDR2 YYREEE come from the germline V gene (reference sequence). V was clipped by 3 bases and J by 1 base, with 8 bases between them.

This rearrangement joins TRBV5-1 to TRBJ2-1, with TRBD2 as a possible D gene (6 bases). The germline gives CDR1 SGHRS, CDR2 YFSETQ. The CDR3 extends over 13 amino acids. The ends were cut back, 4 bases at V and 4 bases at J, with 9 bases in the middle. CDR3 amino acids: CASSLGLYNEQFF. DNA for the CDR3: TGCGCCAGCAGCCTGGGACTTTACAATGAGCAGTTCTTC.

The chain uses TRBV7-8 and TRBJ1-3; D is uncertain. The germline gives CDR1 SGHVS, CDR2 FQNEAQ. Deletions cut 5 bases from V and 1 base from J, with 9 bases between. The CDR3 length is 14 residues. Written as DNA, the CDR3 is TGTGCCAGCAGCCCCCGGAGATCTGGAAACACCATATATTTT. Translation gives CASSPRRSGNTIYF. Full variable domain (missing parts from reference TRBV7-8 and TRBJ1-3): GAGVSQSPRYKVAKRGQDVALRCDPISGHVSLFWYQQALGQGPEFLTYFQNEAQLDKSGLPSDRFFAERPEGSVSTLKIQRTQQEDSAVYLCASSPRRSGNTIYFGEGSWLTVV.

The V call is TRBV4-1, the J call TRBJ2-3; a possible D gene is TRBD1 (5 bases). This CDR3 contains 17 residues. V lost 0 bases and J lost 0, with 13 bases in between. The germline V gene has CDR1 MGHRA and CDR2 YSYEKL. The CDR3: CASSQDTSGFSTDTQYF. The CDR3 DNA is TGCGCCAGCAGCCAAGATACATCAGGGTTTAGCACAGATACGCAGTATTTT.

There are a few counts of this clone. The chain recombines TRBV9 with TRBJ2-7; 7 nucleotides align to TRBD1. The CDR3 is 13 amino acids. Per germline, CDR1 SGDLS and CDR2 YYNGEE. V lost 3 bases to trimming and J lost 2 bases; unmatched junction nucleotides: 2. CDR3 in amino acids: CASSDDRAYEQYF. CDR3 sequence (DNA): TGTGCCAGCAGCGATGACAGGGCCTACGAGCAGTACTTC.

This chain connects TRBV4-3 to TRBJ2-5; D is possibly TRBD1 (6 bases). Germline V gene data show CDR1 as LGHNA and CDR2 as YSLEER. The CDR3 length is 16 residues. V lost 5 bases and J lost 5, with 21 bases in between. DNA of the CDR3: TGCGCCAGCAGCGAGTCGCCAGGGGTCCACGGTGAGACCCAGTACTTC. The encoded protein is CASSESPGVHGETQYF.

This CDR3 reads CASSSTGGGGYTF. DNA of the CDR3: TGTGCCAGCAGCTCGACAGGGGGCGGTGGCTACACCTTC. The chain combines TRBV7-2 with TRBJ1-2; 10 nucleotides match TRBD1. CDR1 and CDR2 from the germline V gene are SGHTA and FQGNSA. Trimming at V came to 4 bases and at J to 7 bases, leaving 3 bases not matched to a gene. This CDR3 spans 13 amino acids.

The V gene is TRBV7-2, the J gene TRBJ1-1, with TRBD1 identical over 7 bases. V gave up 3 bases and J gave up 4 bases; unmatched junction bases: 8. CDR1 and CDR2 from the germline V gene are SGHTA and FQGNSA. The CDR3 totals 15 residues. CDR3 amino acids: CASSLDSAGGTEAFF. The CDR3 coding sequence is TGTGCCAGCAGCTTGGACAGTGCAGGGGGCACTGAAGCTTTCTTT.

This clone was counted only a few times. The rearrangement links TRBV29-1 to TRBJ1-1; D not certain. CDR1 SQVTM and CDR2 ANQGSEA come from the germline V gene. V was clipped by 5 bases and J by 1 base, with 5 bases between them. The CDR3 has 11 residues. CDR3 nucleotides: TGCAGCGTTTACTCGAACACTGAAGCTTTCTTT. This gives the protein CSVYSNTEAFF. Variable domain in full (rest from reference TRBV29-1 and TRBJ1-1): SAVISQKPSRDICQRGTSLTIQCQVDSQVTMMFWYRQQPGQSLTLIATANQGSEATYESGFVIDKFPISRPNLTFSTLTVSNMSPEDSSIYLCSVYSNTEAFFGQGTRLTVV.

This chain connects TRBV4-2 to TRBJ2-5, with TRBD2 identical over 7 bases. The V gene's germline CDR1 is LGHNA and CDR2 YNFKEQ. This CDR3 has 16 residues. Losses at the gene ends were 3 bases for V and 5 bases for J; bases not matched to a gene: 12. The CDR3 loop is CASSQSRSGVQETQYF. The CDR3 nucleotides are TGTGCCAGCAGCCAGAGCAGGAGCGGGGTACAGGAGACCCAGTACTTC.

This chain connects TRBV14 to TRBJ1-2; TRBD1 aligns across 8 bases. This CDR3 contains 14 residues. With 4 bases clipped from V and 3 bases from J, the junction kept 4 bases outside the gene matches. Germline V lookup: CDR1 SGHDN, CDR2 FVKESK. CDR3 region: CASSPGQGDYGYTF. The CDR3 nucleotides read TGTGCCAGCAGCCCCGGACAGGGCGACTATGGCTACACCTTC. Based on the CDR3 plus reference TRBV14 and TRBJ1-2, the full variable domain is EAGVTQFPSHSVIEKGQTVTLRCDPISGHDNLYWYRRVMGKEIKFLLHFVKESKQDESGMPNNRFLAERTGGTYSTLKVQPAELEDSGVYFCASSPGQGDYGYTFGSGTRLTVV.

CDR3 coding DNA: TGTGCCAGCAGCCCGGGACTGGACACTGAAGCTTTCTTT. This gives the protein CASSPGLDTEAFF. The chain joins TRBV5-4 to TRBJ1-1, with D possibly being TRBD1 (5 bases). Germline lookup yields CDR1 SGHNT and CDR2 YYREEE (reference sequence). Trimming left V 4 bases short and J 3 bases short, with 10 bases between. CDR3 length: 13 amino acids. Full variable domain (outside the CDR3, taken from reference TRBV5-4 and TRBJ1-1): ETGVTQSPTHLIKTRGQQVTLRCSSQSGHNTVSWYQQALGQGPQFIFQYYREEENGRGNFPPRFSGLQFPNYSSELNVNALELDDSALYLCASSPGLDTEAFFGQGTRLTVV.

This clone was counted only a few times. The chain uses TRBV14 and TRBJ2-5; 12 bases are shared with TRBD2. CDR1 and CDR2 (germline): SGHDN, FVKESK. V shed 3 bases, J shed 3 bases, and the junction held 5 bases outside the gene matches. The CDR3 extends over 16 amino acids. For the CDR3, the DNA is TGTGCCAGCAGCCATGGTGCTAGCGGGAGGGAAGAGACCCAGTACTTC. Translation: CASSHGASGREETQYF.

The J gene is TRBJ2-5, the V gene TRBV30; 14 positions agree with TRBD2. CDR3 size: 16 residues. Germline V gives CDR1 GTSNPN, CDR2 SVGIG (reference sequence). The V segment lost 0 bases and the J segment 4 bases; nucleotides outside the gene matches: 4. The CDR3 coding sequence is TGTGCCTGGAGTGTGGGGACTAGCGGGAGTGGAGAGACCCAGTACTTC. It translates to CAWSVGTSGSGETQYF.

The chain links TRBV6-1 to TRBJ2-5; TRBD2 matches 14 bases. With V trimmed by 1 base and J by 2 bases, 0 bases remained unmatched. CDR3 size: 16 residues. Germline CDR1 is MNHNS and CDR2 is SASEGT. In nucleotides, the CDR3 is TGTGCCAGCAGTGAAGGGACTAGCGGGGGGCAAGAGACCCAGTACTTC. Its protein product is CASSEGTSGGQETQYF.

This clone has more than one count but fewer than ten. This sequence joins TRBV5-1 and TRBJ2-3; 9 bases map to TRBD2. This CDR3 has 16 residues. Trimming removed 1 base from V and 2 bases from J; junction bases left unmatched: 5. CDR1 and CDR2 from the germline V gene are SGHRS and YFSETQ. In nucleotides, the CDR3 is TGCGCCAGCAGCTTGTTTGCGGGAGGGAACACAGATACGCAGTATTTT. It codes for CASSLFAGGNTDTQYF.

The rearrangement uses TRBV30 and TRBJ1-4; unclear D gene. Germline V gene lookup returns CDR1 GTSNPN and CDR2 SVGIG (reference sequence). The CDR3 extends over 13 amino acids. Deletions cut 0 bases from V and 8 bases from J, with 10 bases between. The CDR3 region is CAWSVLTGEKLFF. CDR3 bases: TGTGCCTGGAGTGTATTGACGGGGGAAAAACTGTTTTTT.

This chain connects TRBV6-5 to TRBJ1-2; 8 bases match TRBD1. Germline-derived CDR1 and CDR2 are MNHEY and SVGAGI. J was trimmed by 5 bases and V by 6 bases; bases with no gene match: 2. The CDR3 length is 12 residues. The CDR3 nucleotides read TGTGCCAGCAGCGGACAGGGATATGGCTACACCTTC. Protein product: CASSGQGYGYTF.

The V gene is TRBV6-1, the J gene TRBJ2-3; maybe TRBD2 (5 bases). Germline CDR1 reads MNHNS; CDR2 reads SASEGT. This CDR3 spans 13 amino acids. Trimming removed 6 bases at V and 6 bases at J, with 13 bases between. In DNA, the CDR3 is TGTGCCAGCAGAGCGGAAGGAGGCGATACGCAGTATTTT. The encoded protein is CASRAEGGDTQYF.